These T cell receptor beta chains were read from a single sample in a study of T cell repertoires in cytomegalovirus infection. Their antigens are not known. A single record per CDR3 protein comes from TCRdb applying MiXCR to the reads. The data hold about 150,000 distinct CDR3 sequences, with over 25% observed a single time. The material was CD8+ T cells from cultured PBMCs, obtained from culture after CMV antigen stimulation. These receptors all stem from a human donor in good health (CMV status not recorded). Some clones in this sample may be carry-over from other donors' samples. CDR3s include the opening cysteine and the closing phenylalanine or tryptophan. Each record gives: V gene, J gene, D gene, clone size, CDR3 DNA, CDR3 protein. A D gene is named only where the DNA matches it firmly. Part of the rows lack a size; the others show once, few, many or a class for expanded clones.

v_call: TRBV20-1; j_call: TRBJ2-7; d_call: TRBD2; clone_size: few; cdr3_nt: TGCAGTGCTAGAGATTACCGGGGGGACTCCTACGAGCAGTACTTC; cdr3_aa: CSARDYRGDSYEQYF
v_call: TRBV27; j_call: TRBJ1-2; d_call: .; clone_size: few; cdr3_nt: TGTGCCAGCAGTTTAGGGGAGACGGCTACCTACACCTTC; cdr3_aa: CASSLGETATYTF
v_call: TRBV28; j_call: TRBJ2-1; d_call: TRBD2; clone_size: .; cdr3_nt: TGTGCCAGCAGTCCACACCTTCCTAGCGGGGGACGGCACAATGAGCAGTTCTTC; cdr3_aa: CASSPHLPSGGRHNEQFF
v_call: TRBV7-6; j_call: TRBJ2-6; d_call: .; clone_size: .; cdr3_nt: TGTGCCAGCAGTATAGGGCTCTCTGGGGCCAACGTCCTGACTTTC; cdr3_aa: CASSIGLSGANVLTF
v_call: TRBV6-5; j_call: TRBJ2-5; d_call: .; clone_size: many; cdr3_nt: TGTGCCAGCAGTTACGTGAAGCCCGTGTACCAAGAGACCCAGTACTTC; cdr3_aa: CASSYVKPVYQETQYF
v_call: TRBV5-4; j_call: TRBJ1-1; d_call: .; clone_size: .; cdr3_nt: TGTGCCAGCGGAGCCTCGAACACTGAAGCTTTCTTT; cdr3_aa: CASGASNTEAFF
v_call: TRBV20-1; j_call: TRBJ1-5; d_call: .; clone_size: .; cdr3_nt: TGCAGTGCTCCTTTCCGGGGAGATAGCAATCAGCCCCAGCATTTT; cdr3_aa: CSAPFRGDSNQPQHF
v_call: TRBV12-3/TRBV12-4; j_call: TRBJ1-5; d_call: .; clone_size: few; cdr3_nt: TGTGCCAGCAGTTTAGGGCAGTACAATCAGCCCCAGCATTTT; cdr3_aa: CASSLGQYNQPQHF
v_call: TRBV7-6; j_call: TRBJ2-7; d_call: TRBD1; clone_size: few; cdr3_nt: TGTGCCAGCAGCCCCCGGGACAGCCCGACCTACGAGCAGTACTTC; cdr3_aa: CASSPRDSPTYEQYF
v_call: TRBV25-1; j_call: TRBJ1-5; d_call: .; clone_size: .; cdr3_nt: TGTGCCAGCAGTGAACTTGGTCTGCCCCAGCATTTT; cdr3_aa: CASSELGLPQHF
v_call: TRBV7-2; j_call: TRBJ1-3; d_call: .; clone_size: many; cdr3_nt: TGTGCCAGCAGCTTAGGATGGGACACATTTTTCTCTGGAAACACCATATATTTT; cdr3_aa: CASSLGWDTFFSGNTIYF
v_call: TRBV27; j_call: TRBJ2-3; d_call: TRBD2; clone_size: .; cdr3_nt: TGTGCCAGCAGTCGGACTAGCAGACTCATCACAGATACGCAGTATTTT; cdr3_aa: CASSRTSRLITDTQYF
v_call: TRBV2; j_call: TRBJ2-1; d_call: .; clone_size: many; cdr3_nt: TGTGCCAGCAGTGGGGGTCAAACCTCCTACAATGAGCAGTTCTTC; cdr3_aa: CASSGGQTSYNEQFF
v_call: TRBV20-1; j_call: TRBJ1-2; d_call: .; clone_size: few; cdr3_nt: TGCAGTGCTAGAGACTGGGTGGCCTATGGCTACACCTTC; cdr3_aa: CSARDWVAYGYTF
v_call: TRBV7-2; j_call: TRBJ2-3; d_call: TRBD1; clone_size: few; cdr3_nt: TGTGCCAGCAGCTTAGGGGACAGGGGGTTCATTTGGTCGGCAGATACGCAGTATTTT; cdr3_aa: CASSLGDRGFIWSADTQYF
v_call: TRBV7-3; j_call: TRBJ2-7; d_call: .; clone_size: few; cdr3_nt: TGTGCCAGCAGCTTATTGGCCGGACGTGCGGTAGAGCAGTACTTC; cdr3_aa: CASSLLAGRAVEQYF
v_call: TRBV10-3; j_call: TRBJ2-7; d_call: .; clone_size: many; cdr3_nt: TGTGCCATCAGTGACGGGACAAGGCTCTACGAGCAGTACTTC; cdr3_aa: CAISDGTRLYEQYF
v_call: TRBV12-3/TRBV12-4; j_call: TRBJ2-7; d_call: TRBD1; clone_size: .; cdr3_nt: TGTGCCAGCACCTTCGACAGGGACTACGAGCAGTACTTC; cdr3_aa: CASTFDRDYEQYF
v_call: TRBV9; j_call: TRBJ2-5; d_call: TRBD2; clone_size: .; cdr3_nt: TGTGCCAGCAGCTCTCAGCGGGGGGGTGAAGAGACCCAGTACTTC; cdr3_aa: CASSSQRGGEETQYF
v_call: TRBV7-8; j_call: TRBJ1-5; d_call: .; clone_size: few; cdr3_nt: TGTGCCAGCAGCTTAATGGGGCCTGATCAGCCCCAGCATTTT; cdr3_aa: CASSLMGPDQPQHF
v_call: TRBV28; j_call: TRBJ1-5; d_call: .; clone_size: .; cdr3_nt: TGTGCCAGCAGTGGTGACCGGGACGAAAGACAGCCCCAGCATTTT; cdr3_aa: CASSGDRDERQPQHF
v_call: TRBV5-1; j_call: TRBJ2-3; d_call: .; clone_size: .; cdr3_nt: TGCGCCAGCAGCGACCTGAGGGCAGATACGCAGTATTTT; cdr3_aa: CASSDLRADTQYF
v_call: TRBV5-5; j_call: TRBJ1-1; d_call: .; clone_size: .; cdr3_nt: TGTGCCAGCACCATCCTGGGGACTGAAGCTTTCTTT; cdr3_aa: CASTILGTEAFF
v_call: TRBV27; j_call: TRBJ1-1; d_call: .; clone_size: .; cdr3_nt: TGTGCCAGCAGTTGGGGGATAGGTAACACTGAAGCTTTCTTT; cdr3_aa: CASSWGIGNTEAFF
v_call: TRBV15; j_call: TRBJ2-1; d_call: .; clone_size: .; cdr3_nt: TGTGCCACCAGCCGAACAAGCTACAATGAGCAGTTCTTC; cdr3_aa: CATSRTSYNEQFF
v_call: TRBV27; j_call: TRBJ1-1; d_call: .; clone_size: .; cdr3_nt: TGTGCCAGCCACCCTCAGGGCGGGGGCACTGAAGCTTTCTTT; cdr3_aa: CASHPQGGGTEAFF
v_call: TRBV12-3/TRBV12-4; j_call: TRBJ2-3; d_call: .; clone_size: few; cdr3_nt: TGTGCCAGCAGTCTCTATCAAAGCACAGATACGCAGTATTTT; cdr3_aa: CASSLYQSTDTQYF
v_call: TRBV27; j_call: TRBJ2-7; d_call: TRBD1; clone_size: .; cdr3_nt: TGTGCCATGCCTATGGGACAGGGGGCTTACGAGCAGTACTTC; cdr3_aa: CAMPMGQGAYEQYF
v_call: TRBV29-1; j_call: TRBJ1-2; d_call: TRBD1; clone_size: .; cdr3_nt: TGCAGCGTTGACCCGACAGGGACGAACTATGGCTACACCTTC; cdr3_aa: CSVDPTGTNYGYTF
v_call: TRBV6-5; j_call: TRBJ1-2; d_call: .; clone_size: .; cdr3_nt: TGTGCCAGCAGTTACAGCAGGGGAGGGGACGGCTACACCTTC; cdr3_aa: CASSYSRGGDGYTF
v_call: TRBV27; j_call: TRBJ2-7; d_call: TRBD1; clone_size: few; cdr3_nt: TGTGCCACGGGACAGGGGACCCTTTACGAGCAGTACTTC; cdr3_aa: CATGQGTLYEQYF
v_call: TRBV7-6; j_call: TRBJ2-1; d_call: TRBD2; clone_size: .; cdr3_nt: TGTGCCAGCAGCGTTACCACTAGCGGGGGAGACAATGAGCAGTTCTTC; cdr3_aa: CASSVTTSGGDNEQFF
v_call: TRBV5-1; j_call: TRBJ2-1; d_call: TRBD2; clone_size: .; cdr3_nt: TGCGCCAGCAGCTTTCGGCTAGCGGGGGGGAACAATGAGCAGTTCTTC; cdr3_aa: CASSFRLAGGNNEQFF
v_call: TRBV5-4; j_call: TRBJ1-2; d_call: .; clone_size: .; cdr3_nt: TGTGCCAGCAGCTTGTCTCTGGTGGGCTATGGCTACACCTTC; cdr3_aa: CASSLSLVGYGYTF
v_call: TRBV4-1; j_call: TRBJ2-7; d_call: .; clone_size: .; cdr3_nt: TGCGCCAGCAGCCAAGGCCGTGACTACGAGCAGTACTTC; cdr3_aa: CASSQGRDYEQYF
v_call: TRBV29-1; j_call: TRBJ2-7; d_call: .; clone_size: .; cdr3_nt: TGCAGCGTAGGTGGGGACACCTCCTACGAGCAGTACTTC; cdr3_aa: CSVGGDTSYEQYF
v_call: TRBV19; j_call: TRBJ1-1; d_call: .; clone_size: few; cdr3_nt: TGTGCCAGTAACCGGAACTATCACACTGAAGCTTTCTTT; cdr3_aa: CASNRNYHTEAFF
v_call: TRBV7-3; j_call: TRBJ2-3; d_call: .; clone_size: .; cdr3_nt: TGTGCCAGCAGGGCAGGGCCGCCAGATACGCAGTATTTT; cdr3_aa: CASRAGPPDTQYF
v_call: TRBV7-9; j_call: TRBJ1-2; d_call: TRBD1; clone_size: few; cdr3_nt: TGTGCCAGCAGCTCATCCAATCAGGGGGGCTCTGGCTACACCTTC; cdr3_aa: CASSSSNQGGSGYTF
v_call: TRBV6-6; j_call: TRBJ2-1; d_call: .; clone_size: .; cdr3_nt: TGTGCCAGCAGCCCAGTGGACAGCAACAATGAGCAGTTCTTC; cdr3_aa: CASSPVDSNNEQFF
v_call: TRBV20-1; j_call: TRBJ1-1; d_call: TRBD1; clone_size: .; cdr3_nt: TGCACCACACCGAGGACAGGGTACACTGAAGCTTTCTTT; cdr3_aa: CTTPRTGYTEAFF
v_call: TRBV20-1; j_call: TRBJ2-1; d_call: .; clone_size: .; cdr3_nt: TGCAGTGCTAGCCAGTCCTCCTACAATGAGCAGTTCTTC; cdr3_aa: CSASQSSYNEQFF
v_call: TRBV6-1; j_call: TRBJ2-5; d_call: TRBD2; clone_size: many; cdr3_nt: TGTGCCAGCACGATAGCGGGGGGCCAGGAGACCCAGTACTTC; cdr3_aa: CASTIAGGQETQYF
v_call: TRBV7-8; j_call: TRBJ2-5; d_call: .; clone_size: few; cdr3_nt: TGTGCCAGCAGCTTAGGATTTGGGGCGGATAAGGAGACCCAGTACTTC; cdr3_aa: CASSLGFGADKETQYF
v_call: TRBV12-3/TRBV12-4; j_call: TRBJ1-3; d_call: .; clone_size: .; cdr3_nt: TGTGCCAGCAGTGTCGACAGGCAGATCTCTGGAAACACCATATATTTT; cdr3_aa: CASSVDRQISGNTIYF
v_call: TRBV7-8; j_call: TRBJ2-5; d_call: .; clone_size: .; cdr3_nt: TGTGCCAGCGGAATCCTGTTGATGGAGACCCAGTACTTC; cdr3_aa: CASGILLMETQYF
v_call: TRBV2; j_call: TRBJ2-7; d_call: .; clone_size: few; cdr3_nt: TGTGCCAGCAGTGGACTCGGGGAGGAGCAGTACTTC; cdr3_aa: CASSGLGEEQYF
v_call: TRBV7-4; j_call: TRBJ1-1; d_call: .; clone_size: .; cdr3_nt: TGTGCCAGCAGCTTACCGGAAAGGTGGGTGAACACTGAAGTTTTCTTT; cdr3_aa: CASSLPERWVNTEVFF
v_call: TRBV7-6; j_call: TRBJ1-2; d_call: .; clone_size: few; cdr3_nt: TGTGCCAGCAGCTTAATCCGGGGACCATTCTATGGCTACACCTTC; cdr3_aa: CASSLIRGPFYGYTF
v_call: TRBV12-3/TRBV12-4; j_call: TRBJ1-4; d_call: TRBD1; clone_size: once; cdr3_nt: TGTGCCAGCAGTTTCCGACAGGGTATAGGTGAAAAACTGTTTTTT; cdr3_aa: CASSFRQGIGEKLFF
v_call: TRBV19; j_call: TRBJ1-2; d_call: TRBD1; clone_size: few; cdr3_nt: TGTGCCAGTAGTCCCGGGACAGGATTTATCTATGGCTACACCTTC; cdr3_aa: CASSPGTGFIYGYTF
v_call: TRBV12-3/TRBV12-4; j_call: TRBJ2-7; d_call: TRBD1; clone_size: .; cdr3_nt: TGTGCCAGCAGTCCCGGGACAGGGGTCGAGCAGAACTTC; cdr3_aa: CASSPGTGVEQNF
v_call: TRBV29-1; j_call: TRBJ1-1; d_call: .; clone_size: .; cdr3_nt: TGCAGCGTTGGACAGGATGGGGCTGAAGCTTTCTTT; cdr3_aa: CSVGQDGAEAFF
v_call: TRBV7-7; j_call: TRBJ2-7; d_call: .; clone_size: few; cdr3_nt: TGTGCCAGCAGCTTAGTTGAGGGTGGCGAGCAGTACTTC; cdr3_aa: CASSLVEGGEQYF
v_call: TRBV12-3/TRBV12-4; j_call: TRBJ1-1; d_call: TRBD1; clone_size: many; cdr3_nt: TGTGCCAGCAGCCCGACAGGGGGCTACACTGAAGCTTTCTTT; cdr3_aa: CASSPTGGYTEAFF
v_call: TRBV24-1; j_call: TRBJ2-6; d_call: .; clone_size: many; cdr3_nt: TGTGCCACCAGTGCCCCGGGCCGTTCTGGGGCCAACGTCCTGACTTTC; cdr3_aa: CATSAPGRSGANVLTF
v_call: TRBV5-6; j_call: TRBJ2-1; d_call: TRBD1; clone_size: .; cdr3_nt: TGTGCCAGCAGCCTAGGGGGCCCCCTGAGCGAGCAGTTCTTC; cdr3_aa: CASSLGGPLSEQFF
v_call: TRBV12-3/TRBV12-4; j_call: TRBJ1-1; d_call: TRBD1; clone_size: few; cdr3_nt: TGTGCCAGCAGCGACGGACAGGAAACGCCGAACACTGAAGCTTTCTTT; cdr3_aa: CASSDGQETPNTEAFF
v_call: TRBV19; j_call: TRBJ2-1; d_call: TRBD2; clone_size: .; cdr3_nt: TGTGCCAGTAGGGTCGGACTAGCGGGGACCTACAATGAGCAGTTCTTC; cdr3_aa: CASRVGLAGTYNEQFF